These 32 T cell receptor beta chains came from one sample sequenced in a study of regulatory T cells in long-lasting Graves disease. Described time point: persistent/refractory GD, antithyroid drugs over 5 years with positive TRAb. PBMC-extracted RNA yielded the TCR library. Investigators prepared the TCR beta libraries by applying iRepertoire HTBI primers and Arm-PCR of CDR3 regions. TCRdb re-called the multiplex PCR reads with MiXCR, one entry per CDR3 protein. This sample carries 600,000 to 850,000 distinct CDR3 sequences, approximately 31% of them seen once, and the ten largest clones take 40% to 55%. The sample here was peripheral blood mononuclear cells (PBMCs), taken when the disease was refractory, from a patient treated with antithyroid drugs. The receptors here all came from a female donor with Graves disease.

This clonotype was counted only a few times. The chain combines TRBV7-3 with TRBJ1-1; 9 positions agree with TRBD1. Germline-derived CDR1 and CDR2 are SGHTA and FQGTGA. Trimming at V came to 5 bases and at J to 4 bases, leaving 11 bases not matched to a gene. CDR3 length: 16 residues. The CDR3: CASSDVGDRVVTEAFF. CDR3 DNA sequence: TGTGCCAGCAGCGATGTGGGGGACAGGGTCGTCACTGAAGCTTTCTTT. The variable domain in full, completed from reference TRBV7-3 and TRBJ1-1, reads GAGVSQTPSNKVTEKGKYVELRCDPISGHTALYWYRQSLGQGPEFLIYFQGTGAADDSGLPNDRFFAVRPEGSVSTLKIQRTERGDSAVYLCASSDVGDRVVTEAFFGQGTRLTVV.

In this sample, this clonotype turned up many times. The chain links TRBV2 to TRBJ1-1; 7 bases align to TRBD1. The V gene end was trimmed by 6 bases and the J gene end by 6 bases; junction bases not matched to a gene: 4. The CDR3 has 12 amino acids. CDR1 and CDR2 from the germline V gene are SNHLY and FYNNEI. CDR3 nucleotides: TGTGCCAGCAGGCTTCAGGGGGCTGAAGCTTTCTTT. Protein sequence: CASRLQGAEAFF.

Details on this clonotype: The junction differs from germline at one of its ends, possibly a read error. The chain recombines TRBV12-3 or TRBV12-4 with TRBJ1-1, with D perhaps TRBD1 (6 bases). This CDR3 comprises 13 residues. The chain's CDR3 is CASSQQGNTEASF. The CDR3 nucleotides read TGTGCCAGCAGTCAACAGGGAAACACTGAAGCTTCCTTT.

This clonotype was observed a handful of times. The chain couples TRBV6-1 to TRBJ1-5; no firm D call. The V end was cut by 6 bases, the J end by 3 bases, with 18 bases between. The CDR3 spans 16 residues. Germline-derived CDR1 and CDR2 are MNHNS and SASEGT. CDR3 loop: CASSSWTGTINQPQHF. As DNA, the CDR3 is TGTGCCAGCAGCTCCTGGACGGGTACTATCAATCAGCCCCAGCATTTT.

Comment on this clonotype: A far larger clone is only one base removed, so a read error is likely. The J gene is TRBJ1-6, the V gene TRBV11-1; tentatively, D is TRBD1 (5 bases). Germline V gene lookup returns CDR1 SGHAT and CDR2 FQDESV (reference sequence). CDR3 length equals 15 residues. The CDR3 here is CASNLSGDSGTPLHF. For the CDR3, the DNA is TGTGCCAGCAACTTAAGCGGAGACAGTGGGACACCCCTCCACTTT.

A remark on this clonotype: This may be a read error: a much more frequent sequence differs by one nucleotide. The CDR3 loop reads CASTGTGGNQPQHF. Here the CDR3 DNA reads TGTGCCAGCACCGGGACAGGGGGCAATCAGCCCCAGCATTTT. The chain uses TRBV28 and TRBJ1-5; TRBD1 agrees at 10 bases. CDR1 is MDHEN and CDR2 is SYDVKM in the germline V gene. The junction had 2 bases not matched to a gene; V was cut back by 7 bases and J by 2 bases. CDR3 length: 14 amino acids.

The chain employs TRBV29-1 and TRBJ1-3, with D unclear. The CDR3 runs to 13 residues. Germline CDR1 and CDR2: SQVTM and ANQGSEA. V lost 3 bases and J lost 6, with 12 bases in between. CDR3 nucleotide sequence: TGCAGCGTTGAGACACCGAGGGAAAACACCATATATTTT. Translated, it gives CSVETPRENTIYF.

CDR3 in DNA: TGCAGCGCCCGGGGTGCCGTTTTTGAAGCTTTCTTT. Its protein is CSARGAVFEAFF. The V and J genes are TRBV29-1 and TRBJ1-1; D is uncertain. The germline V gene has CDR1 SQVTM and CDR2 ANQGSEA. The V and J ends lost 7 bases and 7 bases respectively, with 16 bases between them. The CDR3 consists of 12 residues.

This clonotype was seen only a few times. The chain has TRBV7-2 and TRBJ2-7; D is undetermined. CDR3 size: 16 residues. V gave up 1 base and J gave up 0 bases, with 13 bases separating them. Germline CDR1 and CDR2: SGHTA and FQGNSA. The CDR3 is CASSLDSAVSSYEQYF. CDR3 DNA sequence: TGTGCCAGCAGCTTAGATTCCGCAGTTAGCTCCTACGAGCAGTACTTC.

Notes on this clonotype: Given a much more abundant clone one base away, this may be a read error. No conserved phenylalanine or tryptophan is present at the end of the CDR3, so a read error is the likely explanation. The chain employs TRBV6-1 and TRBJ2-5, with 8 bases fitting TRBD2. Germline V lookup: CDR1 MNHNS, CDR2 SASEGT. Trimming cost V 4 bases and J 1 base; bases outside gene matches: 8. The CDR3 is 16 residues long. CDR3 in DNA: TGTGCCAGCAGTGTATTAGCGGGGCGAGGCCAAGAGACCCAGTACCTC. It translates to CASSVLAGRGQETQYL.

The V and J genes are TRBV7-9 and TRBJ2-1; tentatively, D is TRBD2 (5 bases). V dropped 1 base and J dropped 5 bases, with 9 bases sitting between them. The CDR3 is 14 amino acids. CDR1 is SEHNR, CDR2 FQNEAQ, per germline (reference sequence). CDR3 amino acids: CASSLGVGDNEQFF. The CDR3 bases are TGTGCCAGCAGCTTAGGCGTCGGGGACAATGAGCAGTTCTTC.

V usage is TRBV2 and J usage is TRBJ1-4, with 7 bases fitting TRBD1. This CDR3 has 14 residues. The V and J ends lost 8 bases and 3 bases, in that order; junction bases with no gene match: 6. CDR1 and CDR2 from the germline V gene are SNHLY and FYNNEI. In DNA, the CDR3 is TGTGCCAGCGGTCGAACAGGGGCTAATGAAAAACTGTTTTTT. Amino acid sequence: CASGRTGANEKLFF.

The J gene is TRBJ1-4, the V gene TRBV5-6; TRBD1 matches 8 bases. CDR1 and CDR2 from the germline V gene are SGHDT and YYEEEE. The CDR3 loop spans 16 amino acids. The V gene end was trimmed by 4 bases and the J gene end by 2 bases; junction bases not matched to a gene: 7. The CDR3 loop is CASSIRRTGTNEKLFF. CDR3 nucleotides: TGTGCCAGCAGCATTCGTCGGACAGGGACTAATGAAAAACTGTTTTTT.

There are many counts of this clonotype. V gene TRBV11-1 combines with J gene TRBJ1-1; a possible D gene is TRBD1 (5 bases). Germline CDR1 and CDR2: SGHAT and FQDESV (reference sequence). Trimming shortened V by 8 bases and J by 10 bases, and 17 bases separated the two germline ends. This CDR3 comprises 12 residues. The CDR3 nucleotides are TGTGCCAGCGGATGGACCGTCGACAGAGCTTTCTTT. Protein sequence: CASGWTVDRAFF. The variable domain in full, with the rest retrieved from reference TRBV11-1 and TRBJ1-1, is EAEVAQSPRYKITEKSQAVAFWCDPISGHATLYWYRQILGQGPELLVQFQDESVVDDSQLPKDRFSAERLKGVDSTLKIQPAELGDSAMYLCASGWTVDRAFFGQGTRLTVV.

The V and J genes are TRBV13 and TRBJ2-2, with 11 bases fitting TRBD1. There are 17 residues in the CDR3. J lost 4 bases, V lost 5 bases, and 9 bases had no gene match. Germline V gene sequence: CDR1 PRHDT, CDR2 FYEKMQ (reference sequence). The CDR3 sequence: CASSTRRTGGGTGELFF. The CDR3 DNA reads TGTGCCAGCAGCACCCGACGGACAGGGGGCGGCACCGGGGAGCTGTTTTTT.

This chain links TRBV20-1 with TRBJ1-1; D possibly corresponds to TRBD1 (5 bases). Germline CDR1 and CDR2: DFQATT and SNEGSKA (reference sequence). V dropped 3 bases and J dropped 0 bases, with 14 bases sitting between them. The CDR3 spans 15 residues. The CDR3: CSARLLTAMNTEAFF. CDR3 bases: TGCAGTGCTAGGTTGTTGACAGCTATGAACACTGAAGCTTTCTTT.

The CDR3 DNA reads as TGTGCCAGCAGTTTATCGGTCCCGGGACTAGCACTCGAGCAGTACTTC. Amino acids: CASSLSVPGLALEQYF. The chain joins TRBV27 to TRBJ2-7; 9 nucleotides align to TRBD2. The CDR3 extends over 16 amino acids. CDR1 is MNHEY and CDR2 is SMNVEV in the germline V gene (reference sequence). The trim removed 0 bases at V and 6 bases at J, leaving 9 bases unmatched.

The chain couples TRBV6-1 to TRBJ1-2; 10 bases fit TRBD1. V was clipped by 2 bases and J by 5 bases; unmatched bases: 11. Germline V CDR1 and CDR2: MNHNS, SASEGT. This CDR3 comprises 17 residues. This CDR3 reads CASSETLDRGYRYGYTF. As DNA, the CDR3 is TGTGCCAGCAGTGAAACTTTGGACAGGGGGTATAGATATGGCTACACCTTC.

V and J are TRBV5-1 and TRBJ2-7; 9 positions match TRBD1. The V and J ends lost 4 bases and 6 bases, in that order; junction bases with no gene match: 11. CDR1 is SGHRS and CDR2 is YFSETQ in the germline V gene. The CDR3 runs to 15 residues. This CDR3 is CASSLEPDRGFEQYF. In DNA form, the CDR3 reads TGCGCCAGCAGCCTGGAGCCGGACAGGGGATTCGAGCAGTACTTC.

This clonotype was detected once. The chain joins TRBV20-1 to TRBJ1-1; no reliable D call. The V gene's germline CDR1 is DFQATT and CDR2 SNEGSKA (reference sequence). The length of the CDR3 is 13 residues. Here the CDR3 DNA reads TGCAGAGTGGTGGAAAATGAGAACACTGAAGCTTTCTTT. It translates to CRVVENENTEAFF.

There are a few counts of this clonotype. The chain links TRBV19 to TRBJ1-5; D not certain. V was shortened by 4 bases and J by 0 bases, with 10 bases between the two germline ends. Germline V gene data show CDR1 as LNHDA and CDR2 as SQIVND (reference sequence). This CDR3 spans 15 amino acids. In nucleotides, the CDR3 is TGTGCCAGTAGTACCTACGGGTCTAGCAATCAGCCCCAGCATTTT. Translation gives CASSTYGSSNQPQHF.

This clonotype was counted between two and nine times. V gene TRBV12-3 or TRBV12-4 combines with J gene TRBJ1-2, with a weak D call TRBD1 (6 bases). This CDR3 is 13 amino acids long. V shed 4 bases and J shed 8 bases, with 14 bases lying between them. For the CDR3, the DNA is TGTGCCAGCAGTTCACAGGGCACTCGCGGCTACACCTTC. Translating gives CASSSQGTRGYTF.

This clonotype has a count of ten or more. This chain joins TRBV2 and TRBJ1-1, with D perhaps TRBD1 (5 bases). This CDR3 is built from 13 residues. Germline assignment: CDR1 SNHLY and CDR2 FYNNEI. The V end was cut by 6 bases, the J end by 3 bases, with 11 bases between. CDR3 residues: CASSRDYYTEAFF. CDR3 nucleotide sequence: TGTGCCAGCAGCAGGGACTATTACACTGAAGCTTTCTTT.

The J gene is TRBJ1-2, the V gene TRBV27; 7 bases fit TRBD1. This CDR3 contains 14 residues. Germline V gives CDR1 MNHEY, CDR2 SMNVEV (reference sequence). After removal of 5 bases from V and 8 bases from J, the junction contained 11 bases not matched to a gene. In DNA form, the CDR3 reads TGTGCCAGCAGTAGACAGGGCCTGGGGTGGGGCTACACCTTC. Its protein product is CASSRQGLGWGYTF.

This clonotype was picked up a small number of times. Here the CDR3 reads CASSRISSEAFF. CDR3 coding DNA: TGTGCCAGCAGTCGCATATCCTCTGAAGCTTTCTTT. The chain links TRBV6-1 to TRBJ1-1; D is undetermined. This CDR3 region has 12 residues. The germline V and J ends were trimmed by 5 bases and 6 bases, with 10 bases remaining between them. Germline V gene lookup returns CDR1 MNHNS and CDR2 SASEGT.

The genes are TRBV6-1 and TRBJ2-7; D not certain. Germline V gives CDR1 MNHNS, CDR2 SASEGT. This CDR3 spans 12 amino acids. The ends were cut back, 11 bases at V and 0 bases at J, with 11 bases in the middle. CDR3 protein: CAAQKSSYEQYF. The CDR3 bases are TGTGCCGCCCAGAAGAGCTCCTACGAGCAGTACTTC.

This clonotype was seen at least ten times. The gene calls are TRBV12-3 or TRBV12-4 and TRBJ1-6; D remains ambiguous. V was trimmed by 6 bases and J by 10 bases, leaving 16 bases between them. The CDR3 length is 14 residues. CDR3 in amino acids: CASSSGRSDSPLHF. DNA for the CDR3: TGTGCCAGCAGCTCCGGACGGAGCGACTCACCCCTCCACTTT.

In its sample, this clonotype was seen a few times. The rearrangement links TRBV7-3 to TRBJ1-2; D is unresolved. CDR3 size: 14 residues. Trimming took off 0 bases at V and 7 bases at J, with 12 bases between the two ends. Germline V gene lookup returns CDR1 SGHTA and CDR2 FQGTGA. In DNA, the CDR3 is TGTGCCAGCAGCTTAACGAGAAGTATCGGTGGCTACACCTTC. As protein: CASSLTRSIGGYTF.

The chain is built from TRBV20-1 and TRBJ2-7; D possibly uses TRBD1 or TRBD2 (5 bases each). Germline V gene data show CDR1 as DFQATT and CDR2 as SNEGSKA (reference sequence). V gave up 3 bases and J gave up 2 bases, with 8 bases separating them. This CDR3 is 12 amino acids long. DNA of the CDR3: TGCAGTGCTAGGGGGGATACCTACGAGCAGTACTTC. Amino acids: CSARGDTYEQYF.

This clonotype was seen ten or more times. The rearrangement links TRBV28 to TRBJ1-1; D unclear. V lost 3 bases and J lost 1, with 9 bases in between. The CDR3 spans 14 residues. The germline V gene has CDR1 MDHEN and CDR2 SYDVKM. CDR3 protein: CASSFHAGNTEAFF. The CDR3 region has the DNA TGTGCCAGCAGTTTCCACGCGGGGAACACTGAAGCTTTCTTT. Full variable domain (rest looked up from reference TRBV28 and TRBJ1-1): DVKVTQSSRYLVKRTGEKVFLECVQDMDHENMFWYRQDPGLGLRLIYFSYDVKMKEKGDIPEGYSVSREKKERFSLILESASTNQTSMYLCASSFHAGNTEAFFGQGTRLTVV.

The chain employs TRBV28 and TRBJ2-1; D is unclear. Germline CDR1 is MDHEN and CDR2 is SYDVKM. V shed 3 bases and J shed 0 bases, with 6 bases lying between them. The CDR3 loop spans 14 amino acids. The CDR3 here is CASSLAASYNEQFF. CDR3 sequence (DNA): TGTGCCAGCAGTTTGGCAGCCTCCTACAATGAGCAGTTCTTC.

The J gene is TRBJ1-1, the V gene TRBV12-3 or TRBV12-4; TRBD1 matches at 9 bases. The CDR3 is 15 amino acids. V trimming: 5 bases; J trimming: 2 bases; junction bases outside the gene matches: 6. The CDR3 nucleotides are TGTGCCAGCAGTCCCGTCACAGGGGGCAACACTGAAGCTTTCTTT. It codes for CASSPVTGGNTEAFF.